The clone carrying this T cell receptor beta chain was recorded once. Its target is not known. The CDR3 is 15 amino acids. From germline, CDR1 is SGHRS and CDR2 YFSETQ. V shed 3 bases and J 3 bases; nucleotides not matched to a gene: 6. This sample was taken from a study of cytomegalovirus exposure and HLA in healthy donors. Study-wide points: No immune exposure information besides CMV serostatus was available. A cluster of highly shared sequence variants was likely a sequencing artifact.

Primers: 60 Vbeta forward and 13 Jbeta reverse. The protocol was immunoSEQ multiplex PCR, while the TCRdb copy is restricted to in-frame clones and leaves out a portion. Here the sample spans about 160,000 clones, around 80% being singletons. The sample taken for sequencing was PBMCs. The rearrangement uses TRBV5-1 and TRBJ2-7; TRBD2 matches 10 bases. This sequence originates from a female donor in good health and CMV-seronegative. As DNA, the CDR3 is TGCGCCAGCAGCTCCGGGACTAGCGACCGCTACGAGCAGTACTTC. Its translation is CASSSGTSDRYEQYF.